This T cell receptor (beta chain) was identified in a study of blood T cell repertoires in COVID-19. Those designated as exposed participants met a COVID-19 case within 2 weeks before study entry. In germline, CDR1 is ENHRY, CDR2 SYGVKD. CDR3 length equals 16 residues. The germline V and J ends were trimmed by 0 bases and 7 bases, with 16 bases remaining between them. How the authors handled the data: By means of reference gene primer amplification, nucleated cell counts were estimated. Only in-frame clones appear in the TCRdb table, and some are missing; sequencing was by immunoSEQ multiplex PCR. Clone size and V and J calls were adopted from that table, with D and trimming inferred from the DNA. The repertoire holds 250,000 to 400,000 clones, with less than 85% as singletons.

The chain joins TRBV10-3 to TRBJ2-4, with unresolved D. Sequencing was carried out using PBMCs or T cells enriched from blood (not recorded which). This TCR was recovered from a woman aged 25 to 39 who had been exposed to COVID-19. CDR3 sequence reads: CAISESDLHPRNIQYF. The CDR3 region has the DNA TGTGCCATCAGTGAGTCAGACTTGCATCCGAGGAACATTCAGTACTTC.